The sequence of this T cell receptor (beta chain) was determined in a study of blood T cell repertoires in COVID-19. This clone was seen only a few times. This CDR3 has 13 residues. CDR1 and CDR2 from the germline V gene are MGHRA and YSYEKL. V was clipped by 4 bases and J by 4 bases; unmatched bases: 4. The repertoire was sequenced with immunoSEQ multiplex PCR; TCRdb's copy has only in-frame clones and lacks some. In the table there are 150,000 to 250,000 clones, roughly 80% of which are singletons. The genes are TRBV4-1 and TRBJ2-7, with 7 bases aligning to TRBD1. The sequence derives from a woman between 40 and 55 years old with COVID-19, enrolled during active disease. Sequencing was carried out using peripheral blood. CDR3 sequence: CASSPTGRYEQYF. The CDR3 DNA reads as TGCGCCAGCAGCCCGACAGGGCGGTACGAGCAGTACTTC.